Listed below are T cell receptor beta chains from one sample, sequenced in a study of PD-L1 blockade in urothelial cancer. Method: immunoSEQ multiplex PCR; TCRdb's copy keeps in-frame clones and lacks some. The sample carries around 45,000 clones, 83% recorded once. The sequencing here drew on PBMCs, taken around atezolizumab (anti-PD-L1) treatment. The source of these receptors is a man in his sixties with urothelial cancer. The CDR3 runs from the conserved cysteine through the conserved F or W.

V gene,CDR3 protein
TRBV5-1,CASSTQGNTGELFF
TRBV27,CASSPWGQGGVIGTEAFF
TRBV28,CASIGGDQPQHF
TRBV7-2,CASSFTGEGGYTF
TRBV10-1,CASSKDRDTGELFF
TRBV9,CASSVSGTGITGELFF
TRBV5-1,CASRLDRGRETQYF
TRBV30,CAWSPPLGQFYGYTF
TRBV29-1,CSGQGTREAFF
TRBV5-1,CASSLETDRGWSTYEQYF
TRBV6-1,CASSALAQGSRDIQYF
TRBV14,CASSPRRTAFAIQYF
TRBV9,CASSGDGNSPLHF